The present entry profiles one T cell receptor (beta chain) with its context. This record belongs to a study of chemoradiotherapy in HPV16-positive cancers. Assay: immunoSEQ multiplex PCR; the TCRdb copy retains only in-frame clones and omits some. The sample consists of roughly 12,000 clones, about 87% of them appearing once. The specimen was blood, collected from a patient who underwent chemoradiotherapy. This receptor was identified in a human donor with HPV-associated anogenital cancer.

CDR3 amino acids: CASSFLRRGEKLFF. Here the CDR3 DNA reads TGTGCCAGCAGTTTCCTACGTCGGGGTGAAAAACTGTTTTTT. The chain joins TRBV28 to TRBJ1-4; no firm D call. Germline V gene sequence: CDR1 MDHEN, CDR2 SYDVKM. V lost 3 bases to trimming and J lost 7 bases, with 12 bases between them. The length of the CDR3 is 14 residues.